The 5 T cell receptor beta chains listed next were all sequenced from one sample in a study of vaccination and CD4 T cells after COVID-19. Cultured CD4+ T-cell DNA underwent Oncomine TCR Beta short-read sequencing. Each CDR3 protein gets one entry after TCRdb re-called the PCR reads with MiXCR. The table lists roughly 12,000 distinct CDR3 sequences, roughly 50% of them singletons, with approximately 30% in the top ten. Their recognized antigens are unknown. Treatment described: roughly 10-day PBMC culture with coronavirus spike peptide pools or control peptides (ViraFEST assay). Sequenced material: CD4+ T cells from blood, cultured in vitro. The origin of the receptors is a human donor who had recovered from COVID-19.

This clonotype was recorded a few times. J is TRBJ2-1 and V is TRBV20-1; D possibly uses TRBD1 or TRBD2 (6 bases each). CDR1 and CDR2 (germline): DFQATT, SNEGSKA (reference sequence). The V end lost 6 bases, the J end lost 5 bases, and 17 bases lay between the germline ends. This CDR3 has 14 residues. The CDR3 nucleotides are TGCAGTGCGAGGGGGGCGCAGTTCAACAATGAGCAGTTCTTC. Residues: CSARGAQFNNEQFF.

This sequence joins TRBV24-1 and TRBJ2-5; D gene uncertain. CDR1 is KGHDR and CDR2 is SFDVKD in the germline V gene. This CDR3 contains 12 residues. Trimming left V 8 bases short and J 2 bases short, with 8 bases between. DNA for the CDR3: TGTGCCACCAAAGGCGAACAAGAGACCCAGTACTTC. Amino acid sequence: CATKGEQETQYF.

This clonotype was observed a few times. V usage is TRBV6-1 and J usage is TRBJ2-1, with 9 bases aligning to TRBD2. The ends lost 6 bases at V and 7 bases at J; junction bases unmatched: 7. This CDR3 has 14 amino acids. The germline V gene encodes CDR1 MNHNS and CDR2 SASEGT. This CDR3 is CASRSGTSMNEQFF. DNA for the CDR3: TGTGCCAGCAGATCCGGGACTAGCATGAATGAGCAGTTCTTC.

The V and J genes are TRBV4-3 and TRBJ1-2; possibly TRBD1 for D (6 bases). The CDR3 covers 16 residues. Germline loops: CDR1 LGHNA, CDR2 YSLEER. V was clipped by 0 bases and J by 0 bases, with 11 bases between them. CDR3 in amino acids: CASSQEGGTTNYGYTF. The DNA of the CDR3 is TGCGCCAGCAGCCAAGAGGGGGGGACAACTAACTATGGCTACACCTTC.

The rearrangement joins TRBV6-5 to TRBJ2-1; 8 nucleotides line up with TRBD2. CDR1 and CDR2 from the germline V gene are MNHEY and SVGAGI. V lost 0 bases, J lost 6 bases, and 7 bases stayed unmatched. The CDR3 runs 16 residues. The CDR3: CASSYSFGRAGNEQFF. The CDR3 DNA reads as TGTGCCAGCAGTTACTCGTTCGGGAGGGCCGGCAATGAGCAGTTCTTC.